This entry concerns a single TCR beta chain. These data are taken from a study of blood T cell repertoires in COVID-19. The data were produced by immunoSEQ multiplex PCR, yet TCRdb's version contains in-frame clones alone and is incomplete. The sample contains some 300,000 clones, roughly 89% of which appear only once. The germline CDR1 and CDR2 sequences are MDHEN and SYDVKM. Trimming shortened V by 5 bases and J by 5 bases, and 15 bases separated the two germline ends. The CDR3 length is 14 residues. The origin of this receptor is a woman aged 45-59 years who had been exposed to COVID-19. This chain links TRBV28 with TRBJ1-1; D perhaps matches TRBD1 (5 bases). Input material: PBMCs or T cells enriched from blood (not recorded which). The CDR3 loop is CASSPSGGRTEAFF. The CDR3 DNA follows: TGTGCCAGCAGTCCTAGTGGGGGGAGGACTGAAGCTTTCTTT.